A single sample gave rise to the 32 T cell receptor beta chains below, sequenced in a study of blood T cell repertoires in COVID-19. TCRdb's table, derived via immunoSEQ multiplex PCR, lists solely in-frame clones and lacks some. The sample includes under 80,000 clones, 80% to 90% of them seen just once. Sequencing was performed on peripheral blood. These receptors all stem from a man in his sixties or seventies with active or convalescent COVID-19.

This sequence joins TRBV6-5 and TRBJ1-1, with a weak D call TRBD1 (6 bases). Germline V gene data show CDR1 as MNHEY and CDR2 as SVGAGI. V dropped 2 bases and J dropped 0 bases, with 13 bases sitting between them. This CDR3 region has 16 residues. The CDR3 protein is CASSYTVQGLNTEAFF. As DNA, the CDR3 is TGTGCCAGCAGTTACACGGTTCAGGGGTTGAACACTGAAGCTTTCTTT.

The J gene is TRBJ2-3, the V gene TRBV29-1; TRBD2 agrees at 7 bases. V shed 8 bases, J shed 6 bases, and the junction held 11 bases outside the gene matches. CDR3 length: 13 residues. Germline CDR1 is SQVTM and CDR2 is ANQGSEA. The CDR3 bases are TGCAGCTTGGGACTACAAGAGAGGGATACGCAGTATTTT. It yields the protein CSLGLQERDTQYF.

The V call is TRBV5-1, the J call TRBJ1-3; D is perhaps TRBD1 (6 bases). Germline V gives CDR1 SGHRS, CDR2 YFSETQ. V shed 3 bases and J shed 7 bases, with 20 bases lying between them. The CDR3 runs 16 residues. Here the CDR3 reads CASSSGAQGFANTIYF. CDR3 DNA: TGCGCCAGCAGCTCCGGTGCTCAGGGGTTCGCGAACACCATATATTTT.

V is TRBV18 and J is TRBJ1-3; 7 nucleotides align to TRBD1. The CDR3 runs to 16 residues. V was clipped by 8 bases and J by 0 bases; unmatched bases: 10. Germline V gene sequence: CDR1 KGHSH, CDR2 LQKENI. The DNA of the CDR3 is TGTGCCAGCCAATCAAGGGGACAGAGCTCTGGAAACACCATATATTTT. Translated, it gives CASQSRGQSSGNTIYF. The full variable domain, in which reference TRBV18 and TRBJ1-3 provide the parts outside the CDR3, is NAGVMQNPRHLVRRRGQEARLRCSPMKGHSHVYWYRQLPEEGLKFMVYLQKENIIDESGMPKERFSAEFPKEGPSILRIQQVVRGDSAAYFCASQSRGQSSGNTIYFGEGSWLTVV.

The chain has TRBV27 and TRBJ2-1; TRBD2 agrees at 8 bases. This CDR3 has 17 residues. Germline V gene data show CDR1 as MNHEY and CDR2 as SMNVEV (reference sequence). The ends lost 6 bases at V and 2 bases at J; junction bases unmatched: 12. The CDR3 is CASSQSGGGGAYNEQFF. The CDR3 bases are TGTGCCAGCAGCCAATCGGGAGGGGGAGGCGCCTACAATGAGCAGTTCTTC.

The J gene is TRBJ2-5, the V gene TRBV7-8; D might be TRBD2 (6 bases). The CDR3 has 13 amino acids. V lost 6 bases and J lost 1, with 9 bases in between. CDR1 and CDR2 from the germline V gene are SGHVS and FQNEAQ. CDR3 protein: CASRRGSQETQYF. For the CDR3, the DNA is TGTGCCAGCAGGCGGGGCAGCCAAGAGACCCAGTACTTC.

This sequence joins TRBV28 and TRBJ1-2; 9 nucleotides agree with TRBD1. The length of the CDR3 is 15 residues. The ends lost 5 bases at V and 1 base at J; junction bases unmatched: 5. Germline CDR1 MDHEN, CDR2 SYDVKM. The DNA of the CDR3 is TGTGCCAGCAGTGGTCCGGGACAGGGTAACTATGGCTACACCTTC. Amino acids: CASSGPGQGNYGYTF.

The V gene is TRBV19, the J gene TRBJ2-5, with D maybe TRBD1 (6 bases). Trimming took off 9 bases at V and 0 bases at J, with 20 bases between the two ends. Germline loops: CDR1 LNHDA, CDR2 SQIVND (reference sequence). The CDR3 has 16 amino acids. For the CDR3, the DNA is TGTGCCAGCGCCAAAGGGACAAACTCGTACCAAGAGACCCAGTACTTC. Residues: CASAKGTNSYQETQYF.

The chain uses TRBV5-6 and TRBJ2-7; 13 nucleotides match TRBD2. V gave up 0 bases and J gave up 2 bases; unmatched junction bases: 11. The CDR3 totals 19 residues. Per the germline V gene, CDR1 is SGHDT and CDR2 is YYEEEE. CDR3 sequence reads: CASSLGARTSGRRAYEQYF. For the CDR3, the DNA is TGTGCCAGCAGCTTGGGAGCTCGGACTAGCGGGAGAAGAGCCTACGAGCAGTACTTC. The full variable domain, with the rest looked up from reference TRBV5-6 and TRBJ2-7, is DAGVTQSPTHLIKTRGQQVTLRCSPKSGHDTVSWYQQALGQGPQFIFQYYEEEERQRGNFPDRFSGHQFPNYSSELNVNALLLGDSALYLCASSLGARTSGRRAYEQYFGPGTRLTVT.

The chain carries TRBV28 and TRBJ1-2; 8 bases are shared with TRBD1. This CDR3 has 13 residues. V gave up 3 bases and J gave up 7 bases; unmatched junction bases: 4. In germline, CDR1 is MDHEN, CDR2 SYDVKM. The CDR3 DNA is TGTGCCAGCAGTTTGGGGACAGGAGGTGGCTACACCTTC. Its translation is CASSLGTGGGYTF.

The rearrangement uses TRBV6-6 and TRBJ2-7, with 8 bases lining up with TRBD1. The ends lost 6 bases at V and 5 bases at J; junction bases unmatched: 9. The CDR3 is 14 amino acids. The germline gives CDR1 MNHNY, CDR2 SVGAGI (reference sequence). CDR3: CASRPAGGRDEQYF. CDR3 coding DNA: TGTGCCAGCAGACCCGCAGGGGGCCGCGACGAGCAGTACTTC.

V is TRBV27 and J is TRBJ2-1; D is unresolved. The CDR3 has 11 residues. V was trimmed by 3 bases and J by 6 bases, leaving 3 bases between them. Germline V lookup: CDR1 MNHEY, CDR2 SMNVEV (reference sequence). The CDR3, as DNA: TGTGCCAGCAGTTTCGGCAATGAGCAGTTCTTC. Its protein product is CASSFGNEQFF.

The rearrangement joins TRBV10-3 to TRBJ2-2; 9 bases align to TRBD1. J was trimmed by 2 bases and V by 8 bases; bases with no gene match: 3. The germline gives CDR1 ENHRY, CDR2 SYGVKD. The CDR3 covers 14 residues. CDR3 loop: CAIGDRVNTGELFF. CDR3 coding DNA: TGTGCCATCGGGGACAGGGTAAACACCGGGGAGCTGTTTTTT.

This rearrangement joins TRBV11-3 to TRBJ2-1, with TRBD1 as a possible D gene (6 bases). Trimming stripped 5 bases from V and 10 bases from J, with 12 bases between. This CDR3 has 12 amino acids. Germline V lookup: CDR1 SGHNT, CDR2 YENEEA. The CDR3: CASSTGTKEQFF. The CDR3 DNA is TGTGCCAGCAGCACAGGGACCAAGGAGCAGTTCTTC.

The chain links TRBV6-5 to TRBJ1-2; 7 nucleotides match TRBD1. V lost 0 bases and J lost 4; bases outside the gene matches: 5. This CDR3 has 15 amino acids. Germline V CDR1 and CDR2: MNHEY, SVGAGI. The CDR3 sequence is CASSYSTGQAYGYTF. The CDR3 bases are TGTGCCAGCAGTTACTCGACCGGACAGGCCTATGGCTACACCTTC.

The V gene is TRBV28, the J gene TRBJ1-2; 9 bases are shared with TRBD1. V trimming: 3 bases; J trimming: 4 bases; junction bases outside the gene matches: 12. In germline, CDR1 is MDHEN, CDR2 SYDVKM. CDR3 size: 17 residues. The CDR3 DNA sequence: TGTGCCAGCAGTTTGGGACAGGGAGGGCTTCGAGGCTATGGCTACACCTTC. Translation gives CASSLGQGGLRGYGYTF.

This clone appeared a single time. V is TRBV24-1 and J is TRBJ2-3; 8 bases are shared with TRBD2. Germline assignment: CDR1 KGHDR and CDR2 SFDVKD. V lost 8 bases to trimming and J lost 4 bases; unmatched junction nucleotides: 7. This CDR3 is built from 14 residues. DNA for the CDR3: TGTGCCACCATGAGCAGCGGGAGATCAGATACGCAGTATTTT. Protein sequence: CATMSSGRSDTQYF.

This clone was detected only once. The CDR3: CASSKVRAGTSGTRGLDNEQFF. CDR3 coding DNA: TGTGCCAGCAGCAAAGTCAGAGCCGGGACTAGCGGGACCCGGGGGCTGGACAATGAGCAGTTCTTC. V is TRBV21-1 and J is TRBJ2-1; the table's D call, TRBD2, has no DNA check behind it. TRBV21-1 is shown as a pseudogene. This CDR3 is built from 22 residues.

J is TRBJ2-2 and V is TRBV7-2; 7 nucleotides line up with TRBD2. The germline CDR1 and CDR2 sequences are SGHTA and FQGNSA. The CDR3 totals 16 residues. The junction had 4 bases not matched to a gene; V was cut back by 2 bases and J by 1 base. The CDR3 DNA is TGTGCCAGCAGCTTAAACGGGAGGCTGAACACCGGGGAGCTGTTTTTT. This translates into CASSLNGRLNTGELFF. The variable domain in full, completed from reference TRBV7-2 and TRBJ2-2, reads GAGVSQSPSNKVTEKGKDVELRCDPISGHTALYWYRQSLGQGLEFLIYFQGNSAPDKSGLPSDRFSAERTGGSVSTLTIQRTQQEDSAVYLCASSLNGRLNTGELFFGEGSRLTVL.

About this clone itself: Other DNA sequences in the same sample also yield this CDR3. This chain uses TRBV28 with TRBJ1-1; D perhaps matches TRBD1 (6 bases). CDR3 length: 13 amino acids. Germline values: CDR1 MDHEN, CDR2 SYDVKM. Trimming took off 8 bases at V and 5 bases at J, with 15 bases between the two ends. The CDR3 is CASREQGRTEAFF. The DNA for the CDR3 is TGTGCCAGCCGAGAACAGGGTCGTACTGAAGCTTTCTTT.

V is TRBV14 and J is TRBJ2-2; D remains unclear. Germline V gene sequence: CDR1 SGHDN, CDR2 FVKESK. This CDR3 comprises 15 residues. The V and J ends lost 0 bases and 6 bases respectively, with 11 bases between them. The CDR3 loop reads CASSQEVGWAGELFF. The CDR3 nucleotides read TGTGCCAGCAGCCAAGAGGTCGGGTGGGCCGGGGAGCTGTTTTTT.

The chain combines TRBV7-2 with TRBJ2-7, with a weak D call TRBD2 (5 bases). CDR3 length: 14 amino acids. V was pared by 5 bases and J by 6 bases, with 17 bases between. Per the germline V gene, CDR1 is SGHTA and CDR2 is FQGNSA. The CDR3 loop is CASSAGGSLGEQYF. CDR3 nucleotide sequence: TGTGCCAGCAGCGCAGGTGGGAGCTTGGGCGAGCAGTACTTC.

This chain joins TRBV30 and TRBJ2-1, with D perhaps TRBD2 (6 bases). The CDR3 length is 13 residues. Germline lookup yields CDR1 GTSNPN and CDR2 SVGIG (reference sequence). The germline V and J ends were trimmed by 2 bases and 12 bases, with 17 bases remaining between them. The CDR3 spells CAWSLSSDGWQFF. The CDR3, as DNA: TGTGCCTGGAGTTTGTCTAGCGATGGGTGGCAGTTCTTC.

The chain recombines TRBV5-6 with TRBJ1-6; TRBD1 matches at 10 bases. The ends lost 4 bases at V and 10 bases at J; junction bases unmatched: 8. This CDR3 region has 15 residues. CDR1 and CDR2 from the germline V gene are SGHDT and YYEEEE. The CDR3 bases are TGTGCCAGCAGCCCCCCGGGACAGGGGAAATCACCCCTCCACTTT. Translating it yields CASSPPGQGKSPLHF. Based on the CDR3 plus reference TRBV5-6 and TRBJ1-6, the full variable domain is DAGVTQSPTHLIKTRGQQVTLRCSPKSGHDTVSWYQQALGQGPQFIFQYYEEEERQRGNFPDRFSGHQFPNYSSELNVNALLLGDSALYLCASSPPGQGKSPLHFGNGTRLTVT.

The chain links TRBV30 to TRBJ2-3, with TRBD2 identical over 12 bases. Germline V gene sequence: CDR1 GTSNPN, CDR2 SVGIG (reference sequence). The CDR3 consists of 16 residues. The trim removed 0 bases at V and 4 bases at J, leaving 5 bases unmatched. Here the CDR3 reads CAWSVRASGRADTQYF. CDR3 DNA sequence: TGTGCCTGGAGTGTACGGGCTAGCGGGAGGGCAGATACGCAGTATTTT.

The chain is built from TRBV29-1 and TRBJ1-1; no reliable D call. In germline, CDR1 is SQVTM, CDR2 ANQGSEA. V lost 4 bases, J lost 1 base, and 4 bases lay in between. The CDR3 has 11 amino acids. The CDR3 is CSVVRNTEAFF. CDR3 sequence (DNA): TGCAGCGTTGTCCGGAACACTGAAGCTTTCTTT.

V gene TRBV6-5 combines with J gene TRBJ1-1, with 9 bases that match TRBD1. With V trimmed by 3 bases and J by 1 base, 3 bases remained unmatched. The germline V gene encodes CDR1 MNHEY and CDR2 SVGAGI. The CDR3 has 15 amino acids. This CDR3 is CASSYWGQGNTEAFF. The CDR3 bases are TGTGCCAGCAGTTATTGGGGACAGGGGAACACTGAAGCTTTCTTT.

V and J are TRBV6-5 and TRBJ1-2; TRBD1 is a possible D gene (5 bases). Germline CDR1 reads MNHEY; CDR2 reads SVGAGI. CDR3 size: 14 residues. V was shortened by 2 bases and J by 3 bases, with 10 bases between the two germline ends. The CDR3 DNA is TGTGCCAGCAGTTACCGTGGGGGGGACTATGGCTACACCTTC. Translation: CASSYRGGDYGYTF.

The V call is TRBV6-5, the J call TRBJ1-5; D possibly corresponds to TRBD1 (6 bases). The CDR3 is made up of 15 amino acids. Germline CDR1 and CDR2: MNHEY and SVGAGI. V lost 6 bases to trimming and J lost 4 bases, with 16 bases between them. This CDR3 is CASSQRQGRNQPQHF. The CDR3 coding sequence is TGTGCCAGCAGCCAAAGGCAGGGGCGTAATCAGCCCCAGCATTTT.

The rearrangement links TRBV28 to TRBJ2-3; 13 bases are a match to TRBD2. Germline V gives CDR1 MDHEN, CDR2 SYDVKM. The junction had 6 bases not matched to a gene; V was cut back by 5 bases and J by 4 bases. This CDR3 has 16 residues. The CDR3 protein is CASSPRTSGRSDTQYF. The CDR3 nucleotides read TGTGCCAGCAGTCCCCGGACTAGCGGGAGATCAGATACGCAGTATTTT.

The chain combines TRBV9 with TRBJ2-5, with 7 bases aligning to TRBD1. V shed 0 bases, J shed 2 bases, and the junction held 13 bases outside the gene matches. The CDR3 sequence is 18 residues long. CDR1 and CDR2 from the germline V gene are SGDLS and YYNGEE. DNA for the CDR3: TGTGCCAGCAGCGTAGGGCTTGGGACAGCATTGATTCAAGAGACCCAGTACTTC. It encodes CASSVGLGTALIQETQYF. Variable domain in full (rest from reference TRBV9 and TRBJ2-5): DSGVTQTPKHLITATGQRVTLRCSPRSGDLSVYWYQQSLDQGLQFLIQYYNGEERAKGNILERFSAQQFPDLHSELNLSSLELGDSALYFCASSVGLGTALIQETQYFGPGTRLLVL.

The V call is TRBV6-2 or TRBV6-3, the J call TRBJ2-5, with 10 bases identical to TRBD2. Germline loops: CDR1 MNHEY, CDR2 SVGEGT. The junction had 5 bases not matched to a gene; V was cut back by 3 bases and J by 4 bases. This CDR3 region has 15 residues. CDR3 amino acids: CASSYASGSIETQYF. The CDR3 DNA sequence: TGTGCCAGCAGTTATGCTAGCGGGAGTATAGAGACCCAGTACTTC.